These T cell receptor beta chains were read from a single sample in a study of early T cells in non-severe SARS-CoV-2 infection. TCRdb reanalysed the 5' RACE reads using MiXCR and keeps one entry per CDR3 protein. In the table there are around 46,000 distinct CDR3 sequences, roughly 5.9% of which are singletons. Sequences were obtained from whole blood. These receptors all stem from an adult who was a healthcare worker with PCR-confirmed SARS-CoV-2 infection or an uninfected control (not recorded which). Each CDR3 is given with its conserved first and last residue. Fields, in order: D gene, CDR3 length, J gene, V gene, clone size, CDR3 DNA, CDR3 protein. The D gene is left open where the match is weak. Clone size is given for some rows only: seen once, a few or many times, or a class if the clone is expanded.

.,13,TRBJ1-5,TRBV7-6,many,TGTGCCAGCAGCTGGGGGTTCAGTCAGCCCCAGCATTTT,CASSWGFSQPQHF
.,13,TRBJ1-2,TRBV10-2,many,TGCGCCAGTACCGGGATGGGGAACTATGGCTACACCTTC,CASTGMGNYGYTF
.,14,TRBJ2-3,TRBV11-2,many,TGTGCCAGCAGCGCCACTGGGTTGACAGATACGCAGTATTTT,CASSATGLTDTQYF
.,15,TRBJ2-1,TRBV5-4,few,TGTGCCAGCAGCTTGGACGAGGGGTCGGCCAATGAGCAGTTCTTC,CASSLDEGSANEQFF
TRBD1,16,TRBJ1-1,TRBV10-3,many,TGTGCCATCAGGGCCGGGACAGGTAGCATGAACACTGAAGCTTTCTTT,CAIRAGTGSMNTEAFF
TRBD1,17,TRBJ1-2,TRBV6-5,few,TGTGCCAGCAGTCCCAGGGGGCGCGGGACAGGGGTGGAGGGCTACACCTTC,CASSPRGRGTGVEGYTF
TRBD2,15,TRBJ2-5,TRBV7-2,many,TGTGCCAGCAACCCAATGGGACTAGCGGGGAGGACCCAGTACTTC,CASNPMGLAGRTQYF
.,14,TRBJ2-1,TRBV5-5,many,TGTGCCAGCAGCGAGGCCTTAGCAGTAAATGAGCAGTTCTTC,CASSEALAVNEQFF
.,14,TRBJ2-5,TRBV7-9,many,TGTGCCAGCAGCCCCACCGCTGGACAAGAGACCCAGTACTTC,CASSPTAGQETQYF
TRBD1,15,TRBJ1-4,TRBV20-1,many,TGCAGTGCTCCAATGGACAGGGGAAGGGGTGAAAAACTGTTTTTT,CSAPMDRGRGEKLFF
.,16,TRBJ2-5,TRBV5-8,medium-sized,TGTGCCAGCAGCCTGGGTGTGGACGGGGGGCTGGAGACCCAGTACTTC,CASSLGVDGGLETQYF
TRBD2,20,TRBJ2-3,TRBV7-3,many,TGTGCCAGCAGCATGACCCGAGGGACTAGGGCGGGAGTTAGCACAGATACGCAGTATTTT,CASSMTRGTRAGVSTDTQYF
.,19,TRBJ2-2,TRBV6-1,many,TGTGCCAGCAGGGAGGGGCTGAGGGCAGGGGGAGCGAACACCGGGGAGCTGTTTTTT,CASREGLRAGGANTGELFF
.,13,TRBJ2-7,TRBV2,few,TGTGCCAGCAGAGCGGACTTGGTGCGCGAGCAGTACTTC,CASRADLVREQYF
.,17,TRBJ2-3,TRBV21-1,few,TGTGCCAGCAGCAGTCAGACTAGCGGGAGTGGTACAGATACGCAGTATTTT,CASSSQTSGSGTDTQYF
.,15,TRBJ2-7,TRBV5-8,few,TGTGCCAGCAGCTTCTCAGGGGGGGGGTCCTACGAGCAGTACTTC,CASSFSGGGSYEQYF
.,16,TRBJ1-3,TRBV9,few,TGTGCCAGCAGCGTAGGGGACCCCGCGTTGGGAAACACCATATATTTT,CASSVGDPALGNTIYF
.,11,TRBJ2-5,TRBV21-1,.,TGTGCCAGCAGCCAAGGGGAGACCCAGTACTTC,CASSQGETQYF
.,13,TRBJ1-5,TRBV7-2,many,TGTGCCAGCAGCTTAAACAATGACCAGCCCCAGCATTTT,CASSLNNDQPQHF
.,17,TRBJ1-5,TRBV27,few,TGTGCCAGCAGATTGACAGGAATCGCCTATAGCAATCAGCCCCAGCATTTT,CASRLTGIAYSNQPQHF
.,14,TRBJ1-1,TRBV11-1,many,TGTGCCAGCAGCCCAACCTCCGTCTCGAATGAAGCTTTCTTT,CASSPTSVSNEAFF
.,14,TRBJ2-7,TRBV18,few,TGTGCCAGCTCACCGATCCCTACAAGCGGCGAGCAGTACTTC,CASSPIPTSGEQYF
TRBD2,15,TRBJ2-1,TRBV7-9,many,TGTGCCAGCAGCCCATTGGCGGGGGGTCACAATGAGCAGTTCTTC,CASSPLAGGHNEQFF
.,14,TRBJ1-5,TRBV5-6,many,TGTGCCAGCAGCTTGGGCAGGAACAATCAGCCCCAGCATTTT,CASSLGRNNQPQHF
.,15,TRBJ2-4,TRBV20-1,.,TGCAGTGCTACCAACAGGGAGAAGGCCAAAAACATTCAGTACTTC,CSATNREKAKNIQYF
.,15,TRBJ2-7,TRBV9,many,TGTGCCAGCAGTCCACGACCCTACCTGAGCGGCGAGCAGTACTTC,CASSPRPYLSGEQYF
.,15,TRBJ2-7,TRBV5-6,many,TGTGCCAGCAGCTCCTACAGGGTTCAGCCCTACGAGCAGTACTTC,CASSSYRVQPYEQYF
.,14,TRBJ1-2,TRBV10-3,.,TGTGCCATCAGTGAGACCGGGACACCCTATGGCTACACCTTC,CAISETGTPYGYTF
.,17,TRBJ2-3,TRBV5-5,few,TGTGCCAGCAGCTTGGGCCCCCTTAGTTTGGTTGCAGATACGCAGTATTTT,CASSLGPLSLVADTQYF
.,10,TRBJ2-1,TRBV2,many,TGTGCCAGCAAGGGACCCCTGTCATTCTTC,CASKGPLSFF
.,12,TRBJ2-7,TRBV29-1,few,TGCAGCGTCAGCCTGGGACGTTCGTGGCAGTACTTC,CSVSLGRSWQYF
TRBD2,15,TRBJ2-7,TRBV18,few,TGTGCCAGCTCACCACCACTAGCGGGAGTCTACGAGCAGTACTTC,CASSPPLAGVYEQYF
TRBD1,14,TRBJ2-5,TRBV24-1,many,TGTGCCACCAGTGATCCCAGGGGGCGGGAGACCCAGTACTTC,CATSDPRGRETQYF
TRBD1,17,TRBJ2-7,TRBV6-5,few,TGTGCCAGCAGTTACTCAAATTTCAGGGGACAGCCCTACGAGCAGTACTTC,CASSYSNFRGQPYEQYF
TRBD1,15,TRBJ2-7,TRBV6-6,.,TGTGCCAGCAGTTACTCGGGGACAGGGAACTACGAGCAGTACTTC,CASSYSGTGNYEQYF
.,15,TRBJ2-5,TRBV15,few,TGTGCCACCAGCAGAGGGGATAAGGATCAAGAGACCCAGTACTTC,CATSRGDKDQETQYF
TRBD2,14,TRBJ2-3,TRBV30,many,TGTGCCTGGAGTCAGGGACTAGCAACAGATACGCAGTATTTT,CAWSQGLATDTQYF
TRBD1,15,TRBJ2-1,TRBV2,many,TGTGCCAGCAGTGGGGGACAGCCCCCCTACAATGAGCAGTTCTTC,CASSGGQPPYNEQFF
.,14,TRBJ1-3,TRBV18,.,TGTGCCAGCTCACCACGCGATTCTGGAAACACCATATATTTT,CASSPRDSGNTIYF
.,13,TRBJ2-3,TRBV5-1,few,TGCGCCAGCACGGCCCTTAGCACAGATACGCAGTATTTT,CASTALSTDTQYF
.,13,TRBJ2-1,TRBV2,many,TGTGCCAGCAGTCCGACTGGAGGCAATGAGCAGTTCTTC,CASSPTGGNEQFF
.,14,TRBJ2-5,TRBV10-2,many,TGCGCCAGCAGTGAGTCTGGGTTCAAAGAGACCCAGTACTTC,CASSESGFKETQYF
.,14,TRBJ2-1,TRBV3-1,many,TGTGCCAGCAGCCCACTTCGGCCCAAGTATGAGCAGTTCTTC,CASSPLRPKYEQFF
.,14,TRBJ1-1,TRBV12-3/TRBV12-4,many,TGTGCCAGCAGTTTTGGGGGGGCTAACACTGAAGCTTTCTTT,CASSFGGANTEAFF
.,13,TRBJ1-6,TRBV25-1,.,TGTGCCAGCGGCGATGAGGGCTATTCACCCCTCCACTTT,CASGDEGYSPLHF
.,15,TRBJ1-3,TRBV21-1,many,TGTGCCAGCAGCGAGAAGACTGCCCCTGGAAACACCATATATTTT,CASSEKTAPGNTIYF
TRBD2,14,TRBJ2-7,TRBV6-5,many,TGTGCCAGCAGAAGAGCGGGAGCGGACTACGAGCAGTACTTC,CASRRAGADYEQYF
TRBD1,15,TRBJ2-1,TRBV24-1,many,TGTGCCACCAGTCCGGGACAGAAAGCTGGCAATGAGCAGTTCTTC,CATSPGQKAGNEQFF
TRBD2,14,TRBJ2-5,TRBV30,many,TGTGCCTGGAGTGTACTAGCGGGGGCGGAGACCCAGTACTTC,CAWSVLAGAETQYF
.,13,TRBJ2-7,TRBV12-3/TRBV12-4,few,TGTGCCAGCAGTTTCGTAGGGCCTCGCGAGCAGTACTTC,CASSFVGPREQYF
.,14,TRBJ1-5,TRBV15,many,TGTGCCACCAGCCTTGGTTATAGCAATCAGCCCCAGCATTTT,CATSLGYSNQPQHF
TRBD1,14,TRBJ1-1,TRBV5-1,many,TGCGCCAGCACCGAGCAGGGGGCGGTGGCTGAAGCTTTCTTT,CASTEQGAVAEAFF
.,16,TRBJ2-3,TRBV7-2,many,TGTGCCAGCAACCCCCAAGTAGGCGATCCCACAGATACGCAGTATTTT,CASNPQVGDPTDTQYF